Included here is one TCR beta chain sequence, with context. This entry is derived from a study of shared clonotypes between healthy human individuals. Naive CD8 cells lacked CD45RO and underwent positive selection for CCR7, leaving out terminally differentiated effector memory CD45RA+ cells. TCRdb keeps only in-frame clones here, not all; method: immunoSEQ multiplex PCR. The repertoire includes some 2 million clones, just under 95% of them detected once, and approximately 1.2% sits in the top ten. CDR1 and CDR2 from the germline V gene are PRHDT and FYEKMQ (reference sequence). CDR3 length: 13 residues. V was trimmed by 4 bases and J by 7 bases, leaving 14 bases between them.

J is TRBJ2-7 and V is TRBV13; D unresolved. The sequenced sample consisted of naive CD8+ T cells sorted from blood. The source is a man aged 18 to 29 in good health. This chain's CDR3 is CASSSVQLREQYF. CDR3 nucleotide sequence: TGTGCCAGCAGCTCCGTCCAGCTTCGGGAGCAGTACTTC.